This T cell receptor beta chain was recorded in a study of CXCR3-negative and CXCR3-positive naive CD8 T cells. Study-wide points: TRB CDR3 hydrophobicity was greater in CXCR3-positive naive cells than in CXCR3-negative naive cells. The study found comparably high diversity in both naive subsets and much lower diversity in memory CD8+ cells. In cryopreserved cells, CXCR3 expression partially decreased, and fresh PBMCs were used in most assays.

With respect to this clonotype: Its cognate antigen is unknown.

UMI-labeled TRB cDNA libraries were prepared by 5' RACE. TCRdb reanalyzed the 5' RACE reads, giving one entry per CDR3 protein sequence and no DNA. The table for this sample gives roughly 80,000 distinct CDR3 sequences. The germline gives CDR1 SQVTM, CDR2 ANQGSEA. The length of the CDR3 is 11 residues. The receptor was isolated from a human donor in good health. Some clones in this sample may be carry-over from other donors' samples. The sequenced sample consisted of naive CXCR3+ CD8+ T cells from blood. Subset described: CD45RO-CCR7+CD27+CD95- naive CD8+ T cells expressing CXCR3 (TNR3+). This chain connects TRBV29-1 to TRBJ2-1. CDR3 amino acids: CSVGGMNEQFF.